A single sample gave rise to the 13 T cell receptor beta chains below, sequenced in a study of blood T cells in healthy people across ages. The second PCR ran about 6 to 11 cycles with a sample-barcoded 5' primer and J-beta primers. TCRdb independently ran MiXCR on the 5' RACE reads; one entry per CDR3 protein. This table holds about 1.4 million distinct CDR3 sequences, 59% found once. The material sequenced was blood. The receptor set was obtained from a man aged 18 to 29 in good health.

The chain carries TRBV13 and TRBJ2-7, with D perhaps matching TRBD1 (6 bases). The CDR3 has 13 amino acids. V was trimmed by 5 bases and J by 7 bases, leaving 15 bases between them. Germline CDR1 is PRHDT and CDR2 is FYEKMQ (reference sequence). The CDR3 loop reads CASSKRDNNEQYF. CDR3 nucleotides: TGTGCCAGCAGCAAACGGGACAACAATGAGCAGTACTTC.

This clonotype was recorded only once. The chain couples TRBV20-1 to TRBJ2-5, with TRBD2 as a possible D gene (6 bases). CDR1 and CDR2 from the germline V gene are DFQATT and SNEGSKA (reference sequence). V shed 6 bases and J shed 2 bases, with 13 bases lying between them. The CDR3 is 13 residues long. CDR3 region: CSAPRGRQETQYF. The DNA for the CDR3 is TGCAGTGCCCCCCGGGGGAGACAAGAGACCCAGTACTTC.

The genes are TRBV5-5 and TRBJ2-1; TRBD2 agrees at 9 bases. The ends lost 3 bases at V and 8 bases at J; junction bases unmatched: 6. The CDR3 length is 14 residues. The V gene's germline CDR1 is SGHKS and CDR2 YYEKEE (reference sequence). Here the CDR3 DNA reads TGTGCCAGCAGCTCCGGGACTAGCATGGATGAGCAGTTCTTC. Translated: CASSSGTSMDEQFF.

This chain uses TRBV29-1 with TRBJ1-3; D ambiguous. The CDR3 totals 13 residues. The V end lost 4 bases, the J end lost 0 bases, and 7 bases lay between the germline ends. Germline-derived CDR1 and CDR2 are SQVTM and ANQGSEA. The CDR3 here is CSVAGISGNTIYF. In nucleotides, the CDR3 is TGCAGCGTTGCGGGGATCTCTGGAAACACCATATATTTT.

This clonotype was counted a few times. The genes are TRBV4-1 and TRBJ2-7, with D tentatively TRBD1 (6 bases). The CDR3 is 15 amino acids. CDR1 and CDR2 from the germline V gene are MGHRA and YSYEKL. Trimming stripped 2 bases from V and 2 bases from J, with 13 bases between. CDR3 bases: TGCGCCAGCAGCCAATTCCTAGGACAGCCCTACGAGCAGTACTTC. Its translation is CASSQFLGQPYEQYF.

The chain joins TRBV4-1 to TRBJ2-5; D is possibly TRBD2 (5 bases). There are 14 residues in the CDR3. The ends were cut back, 0 bases at V and 4 bases at J, with 9 bases in the middle. CDR1 and CDR2 (germline): MGHRA, YSYEKL. CDR3 loop: CASSQDSVRETQYF. CDR3 in DNA: TGCGCCAGCAGCCAAGATAGCGTCCGAGAGACCCAGTACTTC.

The chain employs TRBV29-1 and TRBJ1-2; tentative D call: TRBD1 (6 bases). CDR3 length equals 11 residues. Germline V lookup: CDR1 SQVTM, CDR2 ANQGSEA. Trimming left V 5 bases short and J 6 bases short, with 10 bases between. The CDR3 sequence: CSVLGANGYTF. The CDR3 DNA reads TGCAGCGTTCTGGGGGCGAATGGCTACACCTTC.

The V call is TRBV3-1, the J call TRBJ2-6, with 7 bases matching TRBD2. This CDR3 region has 17 residues. V lost 1 base, J lost 0 bases, and 3 bases stayed unmatched. The V gene's germline CDR1 is LGHDT and CDR2 YNNKEL (reference sequence). CDR3 amino acids: CASSQVPGGSGANVLTF. CDR3 nucleotide sequence: TGTGCCAGCAGCCAAGTTCCGGGGGGCTCTGGGGCCAACGTCCTGACTTTC.

The chain joins TRBV18 to TRBJ2-7; tentative D call: TRBD1 (6 bases). Per germline, CDR1 KGHSH and CDR2 LQKENI. The V gene lost 2 bases and the J gene lost 3 bases, with 11 bases spanning the gap. The CDR3 length is 14 residues. The CDR3 DNA follows: TGTGCCAGCTCACCAACAGGGAAGAACTACGAGCAGTACTTC. It translates to CASSPTGKNYEQYF.

The chain joins TRBV9 to TRBJ2-4; no clear D. The CDR3 loop spans 17 amino acids. Germline CDR1 reads SGDLS; CDR2 reads YYNGEE. V lost 0 bases, J lost 0 bases, and 13 bases lay in between. Here the CDR3 DNA reads TGTGCCAGCAGCGTAGGGGCCGACCGGGTAGCCAAAAACATTCAGTACTTC. Translated, it gives CASSVGADRVAKNIQYF.

DNA for the CDR3: TGTGCCAGCAGTGGGGGACATTTGGAGACCCAGTACTTC. It specifies CASSGGHLETQYF. This rearrangement joins TRBV6-6 to TRBJ2-5; TRBD1 is a possible D gene (6 bases). The CDR3 has 13 amino acids. Germline V gives CDR1 MNHNY, CDR2 SVGAGI (reference sequence). V was clipped by 5 bases and J by 5 bases, with 12 bases between them.

V usage is TRBV18 and J usage is TRBJ2-6; D perhaps matches TRBD1 (6 bases). The V end lost 0 bases, the J end lost 3 bases, and 9 bases lay between the germline ends. CDR1 KGHSH and CDR2 LQKENI come from the germline V gene. This CDR3 comprises 16 residues. The DNA for the CDR3 is TGTGCCAGCTCACCACCGGGGGCTAATGGGGCCAACGTCCTGACTTTC. It specifies CASSPPGANGANVLTF.

This clonotype was counted between two and nine times. This chain's CDR3 is CASSPDFAKQYF. As DNA, the CDR3 is TGTGCCAGCAGTCCGGACTTCGCCAAGCAGTACTTC. The genes are TRBV12-3 or TRBV12-4 and TRBJ2-7; tentative D call: TRBD2 (5 bases). Trimming left V 5 bases short and J 8 bases short, with 13 bases between. The CDR3 extends over 12 amino acids.